The rows below give T cell receptor beta chains drawn from one sample of a study of vaccination and CD4 T cells after COVID-19. TCRdb fed the PCR reads into MiXCR, producing one record per CDR3 protein. In the table there are roughly 7,400 distinct CDR3 sequences, more than 35% of which are singletons. What these receptors recognize is not known. The specimen was CD4+ T cells from blood, cultured in vitro. All receptors derive from a human donor in good health. Both conserved end residues are part of each CDR3. The order of the fields is D gene, V gene, clone size, J gene, CDR3 protein, CDR3 DNA. The D gene is left open where the match is weak. Size values are once, few and many counts, or a class for expanded clones, and some rows have none.

-	TRBV19	few	TRBJ1-6	CASSGRSSYNSPLHF	TGTGCCAGTAGCGGGCGGAGCTCCTATAATTCACCCCTCCACTTT
-	TRBV5-5	-	TRBJ1-1	CASSWLGEAFF	TGTGCCAGCAGCTGGTTGGGGGAAGCTTTCTTT
-	TRBV6-1	large	TRBJ1-4	CASTWTQVGKLFF	TGTGCCAGCACTTGGACACAGGTCGGAAAACTGTTTTTT
TRBD2	TRBV19	-	TRBJ2-1	CASSIDLATSGANNEQFF	TGTGCCAGTAGTATAGATTTGGCCACTAGCGGCGCCAACAATGAGCAGTTCTTC
-	TRBV7-9	-	TRBJ2-7	CASSPDRPSSYEQYF	TGTGCCAGCAGCCCTGACAGGCCTAGCTCCTACGAGCAGTACTTC
TRBD2	TRBV20-1	few	TRBJ2-1	CSANPHRLAAAKQGQFF	TGCAGTGCTAATCCCCACAGACTAGCGGCCGCCAAACAGGGGCAGTTCTTC
TRBD1	TRBV9	-	TRBJ1-6	CASSLGQGRSYNSPLHF	TGTGCCAGCAGCCTCGGACAGGGACGTTCCTATAATTCACCCCTCCACTTT
TRBD1	TRBV7-2	-	TRBJ2-7	CASSEPGQVPSYEQYF	TGTGCCAGCAGCGAACCGGGACAGGTTCCCTCCTACGAGCAGTACTTC
TRBD1	TRBV6-5	few	TRBJ2-1	CASSYRSGGVGEQFF	TGTGCCAGCAGTTACCGGTCAGGGGGAGTGGGGGAGCAGTTCTTC
-	TRBV12-3/TRBV12-4	-	TRBJ2-3	CASSSWGGAIDTQYF	TGTGCCAGCAGCTCATGGGGGGGGGCCATAGATACGCAGTATTTT
-	TRBV10-1	few	TRBJ2-7	CASSEGSSYEQYF	TGCGCCAGCAGTGAGGGGAGCTCCTACGAGCAGTACTTC
TRBD1	TRBV7-6	-	TRBJ2-5	CASSQGQAQETQYF	TGTGCCAGCAGCCAGGGACAGGCCCAAGAGACCCAGTACTTC
TRBD1	TRBV6-5	-	TRBJ1-6	CASSYGVGTGDSPLHF	TGTGCCAGCAGTTACGGCGTCGGGACAGGGGATTCACCCCTCCACTTT
-	TRBV6-1	-	TRBJ1-1	CASSPAGGARFETEAFF	TGTGCCAGCAGCCCCGCGGGAGGGGCAAGATTCGAGACTGAAGCTTTCTTT
-	TRBV20-1	-	TRBJ2-2	CSAITGLTGELFF	TGCAGTGCGATTACTGGACTCACCGGGGAGCTGTTTTTT
-	TRBV27	-	TRBJ1-1	CASSPGYKATEAFF	TGTGCCAGCAGCCCAGGGTATAAGGCCACTGAAGCTTTCTTT
-	TRBV6-1	few	TRBJ1-5	CASSERTVGYQPQHF	TGTGCCAGCAGTGAAAGGACGGTGGGGTATCAGCCCCAGCATTTT
-	TRBV2	-	TRBJ2-7	CASSLGAGAYEQYF	TGTGCCAGCTCCCTGGGGGCGGGGGCATACGAGCAGTACTTC
TRBD1	TRBV5-4	-	TRBJ2-1	CASRPGTGPYNEQFF	TGTGCCAGCAGGCCCGGGACAGGGCCTTACAATGAGCAGTTCTTC
TRBD1	TRBV20-1	few	TRBJ1-6	CSASRSGTGNSPLHF	TGCAGTGCTAGTCGTTCCGGGACAGGGAATTCACCCCTCCACTTT
TRBD2	TRBV7-6	-	TRBJ2-7	CASRLTPGGLVEQYF	TGTGCCAGCAGACTTACGCCGGGGGGATTGGTCGAGCAGTACTTC
TRBD2	TRBV2	-	TRBJ2-5	CASERGGQETQYF	TGTGCCAGCGAGCGGGGGGGCCAAGAGACCCAGTACTTC
TRBD2	TRBV7-2	-	TRBJ2-3	CASSLIGLGDTQYF	TGTGCCAGCAGCTTAATTGGACTAGGGGATACGCAGTATTTT
-	TRBV20-1	few	TRBJ1-2	CSAPGLQDGYTF	TGCAGTGCCCCGGGTCTTCAAGATGGCTACACCTTC
-	TRBV14	-	TRBJ1-2	CASSRQDLYGYTF	TGTGCCAGCAGCCGACAGGATTTATATGGCTACACCTTC
-	TRBV19	-	TRBJ1-1	CASMEGGPEAEAFF	TGTGCCAGTATGGAGGGGGGACCAGAGGCTGAAGCTTTCTTT
-	TRBV20-1	-	TRBJ1-2	CSANPLMLNYGYTF	TGCAGTGCTAACCCCTTAATGTTGAACTATGGCTACACCTTC
-	TRBV9	medium-sized	TRBJ2-5	CASSAGTLQETQYF	TGTGCCAGCAGCGCAGGAACCCTGCAAGAGACCCAGTACTTC
-	TRBV20-1	-	TRBJ1-1	CSARGLQGLLNTEAFF	TGCAGTGCTAGAGGCCTACAGGGACTTTTGAACACTGAAGCTTTCTTT
-	TRBV20-1	-	TRBJ1-3	CSAVGPSGNTIYF	TGCAGTGCGGTGGGACCGAGTGGAAACACCATATATTTT
-	TRBV2	-	TRBJ1-4	CASKTEGPEKLFF	TGTGCCAGCAAAACTGAGGGTCCTGAAAAACTGTTTTTT
-	TRBV7-3	-	TRBJ1-5	CASSLTGDQPQHF	TGTGCCAGCAGCTTAACTGGCGATCAGCCCCAGCATTTT
TRBD2	TRBV6-4	-	TRBJ2-1	CASSERGGPHNEQFF	TGTGCCAGCAGTGAGCGGGGGGGTCCCCACAATGAGCAGTTCTTC
-	TRBV6-1	-	TRBJ2-5	CASSEIGQLETQYF	TGTGCCAGCAGTGAAATCGGACAGTTGGAGACCCAGTACTTC
-	TRBV7-8	few	TRBJ2-7	CASSLAPQAGDEQYF	TGTGCCAGCAGCTTAGCCCCCCAGGCAGGGGACGAGCAGTACTTC
-	TRBV14	-	TRBJ1-6	CASSQDIRGRSPLHF	TGTGCCAGCAGCCAAGATATCAGGGGCAGATCACCCCTCCACTTT
-	TRBV6-5	few	TRBJ1-5	CASSYRGGGGQPQHF	TGTGCCAGCAGTTATAGGGGAGGCGGCGGTCAGCCCCAGCATTTT
-	TRBV7-2	-	TRBJ2-1	CASSLVVSAPFF	TGTGCCAGCAGCTTAGTAGTCAGCGCCCCGTTCTTC
-	TRBV20-1	few	TRBJ1-1	CSARVRTYNTEAFF	TGCAGTGCTAGAGTAAGGACGTATAACACTGAAGCTTTCTTT
-	TRBV15	-	TRBJ1-2	CATSRTPGRGEGYTF	TGTGCCACCAGCAGGACCCCAGGCAGGGGAGAGGGCTACACCTTC
TRBD1	TRBV6-1	-	TRBJ1-2	CASLQGARTNYGYTF	TGTGCCAGCTTACAGGGGGCACGTACTAACTATGGCTACACCTTC
-	TRBV6-1	-	TRBJ1-5	CASRPDGYNQPQHF	TGTGCCAGCAGACCGGACGGGTACAATCAGCCCCAGCATTTT
-	TRBV11-2	few	TRBJ2-5	CASSLGGVRETQYF	TGTGCCAGCAGCTTAGGCGGGGTACGGGAGACCCAGTACTTC
TRBD2	TRBV6-1	-	TRBJ2-2	CARGGGADTGELFF	TGTGCCAGAGGCGGGGGGGCCGACACCGGGGAGCTGTTTTTT
-	TRBV9	-	TRBJ2-7	CASSVDYGDEQYF	TGTGCCAGCAGCGTAGATTACGGGGACGAGCAGTACTTC
-	TRBV24-1	-	TRBJ2-5	CATSEGGTPKETQYF	TGTGCCACCAGTGAAGGGGGTACGCCGAAAGAGACCCAGTACTTC